This passage covers 26 T cell receptor beta chains from one sample sequenced in a study of response to subunit inactivated influenza vaccine. TCRdb re-analysed the RT-PCR reads in MiXCR, keeping a single row per CDR3 protein. The sample includes more than 450,000 distinct CDR3 sequences, about 11% of them seen just once. The same data also contributed to another study, on T cells expressing NK-cell markers. That study reports: Making the TCR beta cDNA relied on 5'RACE template switching with UMIs.

Sequencing was performed on PBMCs from blood, taken on the day of vaccination. All receptors come from a middle-aged man who received an inactivated influenza vaccine.

This chain joins TRBV20-1 and TRBJ2-7, with 9 nucleotides matching TRBD2. The junction had 4 bases not matched to a gene; V was cut back by 0 bases and J by 4 bases. This CDR3 is 14 amino acids long. Germline CDR1 DFQATT, CDR2 SNEGSKA (reference sequence). The DNA of the CDR3 is TGCAGTGCTAGAGAGACTAGCGGCCTTTACGAGCAGTACTTC. Translating it yields CSARETSGLYEQYF.

This clonotype was seen only a few times. J is TRBJ1-6 and V is TRBV4-1; D is unclear. The CDR3 has 16 amino acids. Germline CDR1 is MGHRA and CDR2 is YSYEKL. Trimming stripped 2 bases from V and 7 bases from J, with 15 bases between. Here the CDR3 DNA reads TGCGCCAGCAGCCAATCCCTCAGCTTTGTGAATTCACCCCTCCACTTT. Amino acid sequence: CASSQSLSFVNSPLHF.

This clonotype was picked up many times. The gene calls are TRBV30 and TRBJ1-6, with TRBD1 as a possible D gene (5 bases). The CDR3 totals 13 residues. Trimming took off 6 bases at V and 7 bases at J, with 13 bases between the two ends. CDR1 is GTSNPN and CDR2 is SVGIG in the germline V gene (reference sequence). The DNA of the CDR3 is TGTGCCTGTTCCTGGGACCGAAATTCACCCCTCCACTTT. Encoded protein: CACSWDRNSPLHF.

The chain carries TRBV12-3 or TRBV12-4 and TRBJ1-2, with D uncertain. Trimming shortened V by 6 bases and J by 4 bases, and 15 bases separated the two germline ends. This CDR3 region has 14 residues. The CDR3 region is CASSPLGRFYGYTF. The CDR3, as DNA: TGTGCCAGCAGCCCTCTAGGGCGATTCTATGGCTACACCTTC.

The rearrangement links TRBV20-1 to TRBJ2-2; D is perhaps TRBD2 (5 bases). Trimming took 6 bases from V and 4 from J, leaving 18 bases between them. The CDR3 consists of 15 residues. Germline assignment: CDR1 DFQATT and CDR2 SNEGSKA (reference sequence). In DNA, the CDR3 is TGCAGTGCGAGTGCGGGCTCCTCGGGCACCGGGGAGCTGTTTTTT. Protein product: CSASAGSSGTGELFF.

This clonotype turned up a few times. The CDR3 region has the DNA TGTGCCAGCAGGGGGGGAGTGTATCCAAATGAGCAGTTCTTC. Residues: CASRGGVYPNEQFF. The chain recombines TRBV6-2 or TRBV6-3 with TRBJ2-1; D is perhaps TRBD2 (6 bases). The CDR3 has 14 amino acids. CDR1 is MNHEY, CDR2 SVGEGT, per germline. The V end was cut by 6 bases, the J end by 7 bases, with 16 bases between.

This clonotype has just a few counts. J is TRBJ2-7 and V is TRBV6-1, with 9 bases aligning to TRBD2. This CDR3 region has 18 residues. J gave up 4 bases and V 0 bases, and 13 bases lay outside the gene matches. CDR1 MNHNS and CDR2 SASEGT come from the germline V gene. For the CDR3, the DNA is TGTGCCAGCAGTGAAGCCCGGGACTGGCGGGGGGGCCTTTACGAGCAGTACTTC. Protein product: CASSEARDWRGGLYEQYF.

The CDR3 protein is CASSTAGGGLYEQYF. The CDR3 DNA reads TGTGCCAGTAGTACTGCCGGAGGGGGCCTCTACGAGCAGTACTTC. The J gene is TRBJ2-7, the V gene TRBV19, with D possibly being TRBD1 (7 bases). This CDR3 is built from 15 residues. Germline CDR1 reads LNHDA; CDR2 reads SQIVND (reference sequence). V lost 4 bases and J 3 bases, leaving 16 bases between the germline ends.

This clonotype was seen a few times. The chain is built from TRBV5-1 and TRBJ2-1; 10 nucleotides agree with TRBD2. The germline CDR1 and CDR2 sequences are SGHRS and YFSETQ. Trimming took 5 bases from V and 8 from J; bases not matched to a gene: 16. The CDR3 has 17 amino acids. Here the CDR3 DNA reads TGCGCCAGCAGTTTTTTGGGATCCGGGACTAGCGACCATGAGCAGTTCTTC. Translating it yields CASSFLGSGTSDHEQFF.

The chain has TRBV15 and TRBJ2-3, with D uncertain. The CDR3 length is 12 residues. Germline V CDR1 and CDR2: LNHNV, YYDKDF (reference sequence). V was clipped by 5 bases and J by 1 base, with 4 bases between them. CDR3 nucleotides: TGTGCCACCAGCGCACGCACAGATACGCAGTATTTT. This sequence encodes CATSARTDTQYF.

This clonotype has a count of ten or more. This chain uses TRBV30 with TRBJ2-1; 7 bases match TRBD1. Trimming took 6 bases from V and 3 from J; bases not matched to a gene: 8. Germline V gene sequence: CDR1 GTSNPN, CDR2 SVGIG (reference sequence). This CDR3 comprises 14 residues. The CDR3 region is CACRRGGRYNEQFF. CDR3 coding DNA: TGTGCCTGTCGCCGAGGGGGCCGCTACAATGAGCAGTTCTTC.

This clonotype was detected only a few times. The rearrangement links TRBV4-3 to TRBJ1-1; no definite D call. The V gene's germline CDR1 is LGHNA and CDR2 YSLEER. The CDR3 is made up of 15 amino acids. Trimming shortened V by 0 bases and J by 3 bases, and 11 bases separated the two germline ends. CDR3 sequence (DNA): TGCGCCAGCAGCCAAGATGCCGGCGGCCACACTGAAGCTTTCTTT. Its protein is CASSQDAGGHTEAFF.

This clonotype was detected many times. V usage is TRBV2 and J usage is TRBJ2-7, with TRBD2 matching over 9 bases. Germline lookup yields CDR1 SNHLY and CDR2 FYNNEI. Unmatched junction bases numbered 9, after V lost 5 bases and J lost 4 bases. The CDR3 spans 15 residues. The DNA of the CDR3 is TGTGCCAGCAGTTTGACTAGCGGCCTTAATTACGAGCAGTACTTC. Its translation: CASSLTSGLNYEQYF.

The V and J genes are TRBV6-5 and TRBJ2-1, with 8 bases identical to TRBD2. This CDR3 has 16 residues. V trimming: 2 bases; J trimming: 1 base; junction bases outside the gene matches: 4. Germline-derived CDR1 and CDR2 are MNHEY and SVGAGI. CDR3 amino acids: CASSYTGGGSYNEQFF. CDR3 in DNA: TGTGCCAGCAGTTACACGGGGGGGGGTTCCTACAATGAGCAGTTCTTC.

The chain has TRBV4-3 and TRBJ1-4; 9 positions agree with TRBD1. J lost 3 bases, V lost 4 bases, and 3 bases had no gene match. The CDR3 is 15 residues long. Germline V CDR1 and CDR2: LGHNA, YSLEER. CDR3 sequence (DNA): TGCGCCAGCAGCCCAGGGGACAGGGCTAATGAAAAACTGTTTTTT. Residues: CASSPGDRANEKLFF.

The V gene is TRBV10-3, the J gene TRBJ2-1; TRBD2 matches 8 bases. The CDR3 extends over 14 amino acids. Germline loops: CDR1 ENHRY, CDR2 SYGVKD. V shed 4 bases and J 5 bases; nucleotides not matched to a gene: 4. The chain's CDR3 is CAISGGSGNNEQFF. CDR3 bases: TGTGCCATCAGTGGTGGTAGCGGGAACAATGAGCAGTTCTTC.

This clonotype appeared many times. The chain joins TRBV4-2 to TRBJ2-1, with 7 bases lining up with TRBD2. Germline assignment: CDR1 LGHNA and CDR2 YNFKEQ. Unmatched junction bases numbered 11, after V lost 3 bases and J lost 6 bases. The CDR3 spans 16 residues. The CDR3 region has the DNA TGTGCCAGCAGCCAGGCCCAGCGGGGTATCTCCAATGAGCAGTTCTTC. Residues: CASSQAQRGISNEQFF.

The J gene is TRBJ1-1, the V gene TRBV5-1; 7 nucleotides agree with TRBD1. The germline V gene has CDR1 SGHRS and CDR2 YFSETQ. The ends lost 1 base at V and 1 base at J; junction bases unmatched: 4. CDR3 size: 15 residues. The CDR3 sequence is CASSLRWTGNTEAFF. The CDR3 DNA is TGCGCCAGCAGCTTGCGGTGGACAGGGAACACTGAAGCTTTCTTT.

In its sample, this clonotype was seen many times. V and J are TRBV5-1 and TRBJ1-1, with 10 bases aligning to TRBD1. Trimming at V came to 3 bases and at J to 3 bases, leaving 5 bases not matched to a gene. The CDR3 spans 15 residues. The germline V gene encodes CDR1 SGHRS and CDR2 YFSETQ. For the CDR3, the DNA is TGCGCCAGCAGCTGGGGACAGGGGCTTTACACTGAAGCTTTCTTT. Residues: CASSWGQGLYTEAFF.

This clonotype occurred a few times. The chain uses TRBV3-1 and TRBJ2-1; TRBD1 agrees at 7 bases. This CDR3 spans 15 amino acids. Trimming took 4 bases from V and 3 from J; bases not matched to a gene: 6. Germline V lookup: CDR1 LGHDT, CDR2 YNNKEL (reference sequence). This chain's CDR3 is CASSRTWDSYNEQFF. CDR3 nucleotides: TGTGCCAGCAGCCGTACCTGGGACAGCTACAATGAGCAGTTCTTC.

This sequence joins TRBV12-3 or TRBV12-4 and TRBJ1-5; TRBD1 aligns across 12 bases. The CDR3 has 18 amino acids. J gave up 3 bases and V 1 base, and 7 bases lay outside the gene matches. The CDR3 loop reads CASSLVGTGGVFNQPQHF. In DNA, the CDR3 is TGTGCCAGCAGTTTAGTAGGGACAGGGGGCGTATTCAATCAGCCCCAGCATTTT.

The sample holds many counts of this clonotype. J is TRBJ2-3 and V is TRBV2; D gene uncertain. The germline V and J ends were trimmed by 1 base and 1 base, with 12 bases remaining between them. Germline V gene lookup returns CDR1 SNHLY and CDR2 FYNNEI. This CDR3 spans 16 amino acids. CDR3 DNA: TGTGCCAGCAGTGAAGGTCCCCGCACTGGCACAGATACGCAGTATTTT. Residues: CASSEGPRTGTDTQYF. The whole variable domain, filled in from reference TRBV2 and TRBJ2-3, reads EPEVTQTPSHQVTQMGQEVILRCVPISNHLYFYWYRQILGQKVEFLVSFYNNEISEKSEIFDDQFSVERPDGSNFTLKIRSTKLEDSAMYFCASSEGPRTGTDTQYFGPGTRLTVL.

This sequence joins TRBV7-2 and TRBJ2-7; D call uncertain. CDR3 length equals 13 residues. Germline assignment: CDR1 SGHTA and CDR2 FQGNSA. Trimming left V 7 bases short and J 1 base short, with 11 bases between. The CDR3 is CASTAFRSYEQYF. The CDR3 nucleotides are TGTGCCAGCACCGCTTTTAGGTCCTACGAGCAGTACTTC.

This chain joins TRBV28 and TRBJ2-1; tentative D call: TRBD1 (5 bases). Germline CDR1 reads MDHEN; CDR2 reads SYDVKM. Trimming cost V 1 base and J 1 base, with 14 bases left between them. The length of the CDR3 is 17 residues. CDR3 nucleotides: TGTGCCAGCAGTTTATTGACAGCCCTATCATCCTACAATGAGCAGTTCTTC. Its protein product is CASSLLTALSSYNEQFF.

The V gene is TRBV20-1, the J gene TRBJ1-5, with D possibly matching TRBD1 (6 bases). The CDR3 extends over 15 amino acids. V lost 4 bases and J 2 bases, leaving 15 bases between the germline ends. CDR1 is DFQATT and CDR2 is SNEGSKA in the germline V gene (reference sequence). The CDR3 DNA is TGCAGTGCTAAAATCCCAGGGGCTCGCAATCAGCCCCAGCATTTT. Translating it yields CSAKIPGARNQPQHF.

The chain couples TRBV30 to TRBJ1-2; D unresolved. V was trimmed by 3 bases and J by 7 bases, leaving 9 bases between them. The CDR3 is made up of 11 amino acids. Looked up from germline, CDR1 is GTSNPN and CDR2 is SVGIG (reference sequence). CDR3: CAWRAWTGYTF. CDR3 nucleotide sequence: TGTGCCTGGAGGGCCTGGACTGGCTACACCTTC. The full variable domain, its missing parts supplied by reference TRBV30 and TRBJ1-2, is SQTIHQWPATLVQPVGSPLSLECTVEGTSNPNLYWYRQAAGRGLQLLFYSVGIGQISSEVPQNLSASRPQDRQFILSSKKLLLSDSGFYLCAWRAWTGYTFGSGTRLTVV.